This entry features one T cell receptor (beta chain) sequence. The germline gene is not matched at one end of the junction; a read error may be the cause. Germline loops: CDR1 LGHDT, CDR2 YNNKEL (reference sequence). This CDR3 has 15 amino acids. This record belongs to a study of blood T cells in healthy people across ages. In the study overall: The template switching approach captured approximately one barcoded beta molecule for every two T cells.

Primed by a sample-barcoded 5' primer and a J-beta primer mix, a second PCR proceeded for 7 to 11 cycles. From the 5' RACE reads, TCRdb called clonotypes with MiXCR, one entry per CDR3 protein. The repertoire holds about 680,000 distinct CDR3 sequences, around 48% seen once, with under 35% in the top ten. Per sample, extraction of total RNA gave at least 5.5 micrograms in every case. This sequence was found in a woman aged 60-75 years in good health. The chain is built from TRBV3-1 and TRBJ2-5; D is possibly TRBD2 (6 bases). The DNA end is a closer match to TRBJ2-7, so the J assignment may be wrong. Sequencing was performed on blood. The CDR3 DNA reads TGCGCCAGCAGCCCAACCCCCGGGGGAACCTACGAGCAGTACTTC. Residues: CASSPTPGGTYEQYF.